This note documents a single T cell receptor beta chain sequence. The data were obtained in a study of T cell repertoires in cytomegalovirus infection. TCRdb re-called the reads with MiXCR, one entry per CDR3 protein. The sample yields nearly 450,000 distinct CDR3 sequences, 25% to 40% seen once. This CDR3 contains 15 residues. Germline V gives CDR1 DFQATT, CDR2 SNEGSKA (reference sequence). V was cut by 8 bases and J by 4 bases, with 23 bases left in between. This receptor was obtained from a human donor in good health (CMV status not recorded). Some clones in this sample may be carry-over from other donors' samples. The V gene is TRBV20-1, the J gene TRBJ1-2; D not certain. Input material: PBMCs. The CDR3 is CSTRDPWHHFYGYTF. The CDR3 coding sequence is TGCAGTACACGAGACCCGTGGCACCATTTCTATGGCTACACCTTC.